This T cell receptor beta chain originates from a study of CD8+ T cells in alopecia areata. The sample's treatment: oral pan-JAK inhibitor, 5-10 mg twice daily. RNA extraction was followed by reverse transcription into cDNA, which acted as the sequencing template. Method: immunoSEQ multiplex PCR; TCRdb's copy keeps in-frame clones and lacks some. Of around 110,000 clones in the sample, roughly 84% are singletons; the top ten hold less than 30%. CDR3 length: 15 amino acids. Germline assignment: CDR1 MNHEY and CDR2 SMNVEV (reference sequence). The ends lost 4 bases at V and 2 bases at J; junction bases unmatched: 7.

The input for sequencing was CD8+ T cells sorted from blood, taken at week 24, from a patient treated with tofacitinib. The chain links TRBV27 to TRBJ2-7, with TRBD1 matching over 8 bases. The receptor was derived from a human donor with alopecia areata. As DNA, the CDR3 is TGTGCCAGCAGTTCCGGGACAGGAGAGGCCTACGAGCAGTACTTC. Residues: CASSSGTGEAYEQYF.